The next 30 T cell receptor beta chains were all read from a single sample in a study of T cells after yellow fever vaccination. TCRdb independently ran MiXCR on the 5' RACE reads; one entry per CDR3 protein. Of some 500,000 distinct CDR3 sequences in the sample, approximately 13% were seen once. Specimen: PBMCs, collected on the day of the yellow fever booster vaccination. The origin of the receptors is a man aged 25-45 years who received the YFV17D yellow fever vaccine.

The V call is TRBV20-1, the J call TRBJ2-7; 9 bases match TRBD1. CDR1 is DFQATT, CDR2 SNEGSKA, per germline (reference sequence). CDR3 length: 14 amino acids. The V segment lost 3 bases and the J segment 6 bases; nucleotides outside the gene matches: 9. The CDR3 region has the DNA TGCAGTGCTAGCGGGTACGGGACAGGGACCGAGCAGTACTTC. As protein: CSASGYGTGTEQYF.

This clonotype was counted only a few times. This chain connects TRBV7-2 to TRBJ2-7; 8 nucleotides align to TRBD2. The CDR3 consists of 16 residues. V shed 1 base and J 6 bases; nucleotides not matched to a gene: 11. The germline V gene encodes CDR1 SGHTA and CDR2 FQGNSA. The DNA of the CDR3 is TGTGCCAGCAGCTTAGTCTACGCGGGAGGTTCTAGCGAGCAGTACTTC. Protein product: CASSLVYAGGSSEQYF.

V usage is TRBV30 and J usage is TRBJ2-3; the D is unclear. V was cut by 0 bases and J by 6 bases, with 13 bases left in between. The CDR3 contains 14 residues. Germline V CDR1 and CDR2: GTSNPN, SVGIG (reference sequence). This CDR3 reads CAWSVRGPRDTQYF. DNA for the CDR3: TGTGCCTGGAGTGTACGAGGACCCAGGGATACGCAGTATTTT.

This rearrangement joins TRBV12-3 or TRBV12-4 to TRBJ2-5; no clear D. This CDR3 is built from 12 residues. V was trimmed by 3 bases and J by 5 bases, leaving 7 bases between them. CDR3 in DNA: TGTGCCAGCAGTTTCCAACCGGAGACCCAGTACTTC. It is translated as CASSFQPETQYF.

J is TRBJ2-1 and V is TRBV19, with a tentative D call TRBD2 (6 bases). Between the trimmed V and J ends, which lost 5 bases and 1 base, there was a span of 15 bases. In germline, CDR1 is LNHDA, CDR2 SQIVND (reference sequence). This CDR3 comprises 16 residues. The CDR3 nucleotides are TGTGCCAGTAGTGCGCGGGACGGCCTTTCCTACAATGAGCAGTTCTTC. It codes for CASSARDGLSYNEQFF.

The chain has TRBV27 and TRBJ2-5; 10 nucleotides match TRBD2. Germline lookup yields CDR1 MNHEY and CDR2 SMNVEV (reference sequence). The CDR3 loop spans 16 amino acids. V shed 5 bases and J 1 base; nucleotides not matched to a gene: 7. For the CDR3, the DNA is TGTGCCAGCAGTCCCCCGACTAGCGGGCTCCAAGAGACCCAGTACTTC. This codes for CASSPPTSGLQETQYF.

This clonotype appeared a few times. The CDR3 protein is CSVSDSRNQPQHF. CDR3 DNA sequence: TGCAGCGTCTCCGACAGCCGAAATCAGCCCCAGCATTTT. The genes are TRBV29-1 and TRBJ1-5; maybe TRBD1 (5 bases). The germline gives CDR1 SQVTM, CDR2 ANQGSEA. The length of the CDR3 is 13 residues. V was shortened by 6 bases and J by 4 bases, with 13 bases between the two germline ends.

The chain employs TRBV5-4 and TRBJ2-3; possible D gene TRBD2, 7 bases. The CDR3 loop spans 16 amino acids. Germline V gives CDR1 SGHNT, CDR2 YYREEE (reference sequence). Trimming pared 7 bases from V and 4 bases from J, leaving 22 bases between. CDR3 nucleotide sequence: TGTGCCAGCGAATATCAGGGGAGGGCCTCGGCAGATACGCAGTATTTT. This sequence encodes CASEYQGRASADTQYF.

The rearrangement joins TRBV7-2 to TRBJ1-6; D is undetermined. Trimming took 1 base from V and 10 from J, leaving 8 bases between them. Germline CDR1 and CDR2: SGHTA and FQGNSA. This CDR3 has 13 residues. This CDR3 reads CASSLEMDSPLHF. Here the CDR3 DNA reads TGTGCCAGCAGCTTAGAAATGGACTCACCCCTCCACTTT.

This clonotype has a handful of counts. The CDR3 coding sequence is TGCAGTAACGCGGATGTAAGCAATGAGCAGTTCTTC. Encoded protein: CSNADVSNEQFF. This chain connects TRBV20-1 to TRBJ2-1; D gene unclear. There are 12 residues in the CDR3. Trimming took off 8 bases at V and 6 bases at J, with 14 bases between the two ends. CDR1 and CDR2 from the germline V gene are DFQATT and SNEGSKA (reference sequence).

This sequence joins TRBV20-1 and TRBJ2-2, with D possibly matching TRBD1 (7 bases). Germline V gene sequence: CDR1 DFQATT, CDR2 SNEGSKA (reference sequence). The CDR3 is 14 amino acids. The ends were cut back, 6 bases at V and 5 bases at J, with 16 bases in the middle. The CDR3 nucleotides are TGCAGTGCATTAGGAGGGGGCGGTACCGGGGAGCTGTTTTTT. It specifies CSALGGGGTGELFF.

This clonotype has at least ten counts. This chain joins TRBV30 and TRBJ2-3, with D perhaps matching TRBD1 or TRBD2 (5 bases each). This CDR3 contains 15 residues. V was cut by 2 bases and J by 4 bases, with 16 bases left in between. Germline V gives CDR1 GTSNPN, CDR2 SVGIG (reference sequence). CDR3: CAWSWDGLAADTQYF. CDR3 bases: TGTGCCTGGAGTTGGGACGGGCTCGCAGCAGATACGCAGTATTTT.

This clonotype occurred a few times. The chain is built from TRBV9 and TRBJ2-2, with 8 bases that match TRBD2. The CDR3 loop spans 18 amino acids. Germline CDR1 reads SGDLS; CDR2 reads YYNGEE. The V segment lost 0 bases and the J segment 5 bases; nucleotides outside the gene matches: 12. The CDR3 here is CASSVGLAYGSGTGELFF. In DNA, the CDR3 is TGTGCCAGCAGCGTAGGACTAGCGTACGGGAGTGGTACCGGGGAGCTGTTTTTT.

V gene TRBV27 combines with J gene TRBJ1-3; a weak D match, TRBD1 (6 bases). This CDR3 contains 15 residues. Germline V gene sequence: CDR1 MNHEY, CDR2 SMNVEV (reference sequence). V was shortened by 5 bases and J by 7 bases, with 18 bases between the two germline ends. CDR3 sequence (DNA): TGTGCCAGCAGTAAGGGACAAGGGGTGATTAACACCATATATTTT. Translation: CASSKGQGVINTIYF.

The rearrangement uses TRBV7-8 and TRBJ2-1, with no clear D. The V end was cut by 5 bases, the J end by 7 bases, with 12 bases between. Germline CDR1 reads SGHVS; CDR2 reads FQNEAQ. This CDR3 has 13 residues. The CDR3 coding sequence is TGTGCCAGCAGCCCAACGCCATCAAATGAGCAGTTCTTC. It specifies CASSPTPSNEQFF.

This clonotype was observed a few times. The chain is built from TRBV7-2 and TRBJ1-1; maybe TRBD1 (5 bases). The CDR3 runs 17 residues. Germline loops: CDR1 SGHTA, CDR2 FQGNSA. Trimming left V 4 bases short and J 6 bases short, with 24 bases between. The CDR3 bases are TGTGCCAGCAGCTCCGTTGGGACCTTACTTACGGGCGCTGAAGCTTTCTTT. This codes for CASSSVGTLLTGAEAFF.

V is TRBV20-1 and J is TRBJ2-1, with 10 bases matching TRBD2. The CDR3 extends over 18 amino acids. Trimming took 1 base from V and 4 from J; bases not matched to a gene: 13. Germline lookup yields CDR1 DFQATT and CDR2 SNEGSKA (reference sequence). The CDR3 DNA reads TGCAGTGCTAGAGTAGAGGGGCTAGCGGGAGTAGGTTACAATGAGCAGTTCTTC. This sequence encodes CSARVEGLAGVGYNEQFF.

The V call is TRBV7-6, the J call TRBJ2-3, with D hard to call. The CDR3 totals 14 residues. Trimming took off 5 bases at V and 2 bases at J, with 11 bases between the two ends. Germline V gene data show CDR1 as SGHVS and CDR2 as FNYEAQ. CDR3 bases: TGTGCCAGCAGCCATGAAAGGGCCACAGATACGCAGTATTTT. Its translation: CASSHERATDTQYF.

This clonotype was counted between two and nine times. The chain has TRBV27 and TRBJ2-7; 8 nucleotides align to TRBD1. This CDR3 comprises 16 residues. V lost 2 bases, J lost 5 bases, and 11 bases stayed unmatched. The germline CDR1 and CDR2 sequences are MNHEY and SMNVEV (reference sequence). The CDR3 nucleotides are TGTGCCAGCAGTTTAGCCGTGACAGGGGTATCAGACGAGCAGTACTTC. This gives the protein CASSLAVTGVSDEQYF.

This clonotype has more than one count but fewer than ten. The chain uses TRBV5-1 and TRBJ2-3; D ambiguous. Germline V lookup: CDR1 SGHRS, CDR2 YFSETQ. The CDR3 consists of 15 residues. Trimming cost V 0 bases and J 5 bases, with 13 bases left between them. The CDR3 DNA follows: TGCGCCAGCAGCTTGGGTGGCAGTCAAGGAGATACGCAGTATTTT. This gives the protein CASSLGGSQGDTQYF.

V usage is TRBV4-1 and J usage is TRBJ1-3, with D perhaps matching TRBD1 (5 bases). V lost 1 base, J lost 5 bases, and 18 bases lay in between. Germline lookup yields CDR1 MGHRA and CDR2 YSYEKL. The CDR3 is 17 amino acids. CDR3 protein: CASSQGVAVAGRNTIYF. The CDR3 nucleotides read TGCGCCAGCAGCCAAGGCGTTGCTGTGGCAGGGAGAAACACCATATATTTT.

The chain carries TRBV27 and TRBJ2-5; 7 bases agree with TRBD2. With 5 bases clipped from V and 1 base from J, the junction kept 4 bases outside the gene matches. CDR3 length: 14 amino acids. Germline V gene lookup returns CDR1 MNHEY and CDR2 SMNVEV (reference sequence). The CDR3 sequence is CASSRGSAQETQYF. The CDR3 DNA follows: TGTGCCAGCAGTCGCGGGAGCGCCCAAGAGACCCAGTACTTC.

The chain uses TRBV10-3 and TRBJ2-1, with TRBD1 identical over 10 bases. The V segment lost 4 bases and the J segment 4 bases; nucleotides outside the gene matches: 4. CDR1 and CDR2 from the germline V gene are ENHRY and SYGVKD. The length of the CDR3 is 15 residues. CDR3 amino acids: CAISADRGLYNEQFF. The CDR3 DNA sequence: TGTGCCATCAGTGCCGACAGGGGGCTATACAATGAGCAGTTCTTC.

The J gene is TRBJ1-2, the V gene TRBV12-3 or TRBV12-4, with D perhaps matching TRBD1 (5 bases). The CDR3 totals 12 residues. The V gene lost 5 bases and the J gene lost 6 bases, with 10 bases spanning the gap. This chain's CDR3 is CASSPGFHGYTF. CDR3 sequence (DNA): TGTGCCAGCAGTCCAGGGTTCCATGGCTACACCTTC.

This clonotype came up many times. This rearrangement joins TRBV29-1 to TRBJ1-1, with TRBD1 as a possible D gene (5 bases). Germline CDR1 SQVTM, CDR2 ANQGSEA. The CDR3 runs to 13 residues. V lost 7 bases to trimming and J lost 3 bases, with 15 bases between them. The CDR3 sequence is CSGWRGVDTEAFF. In DNA form, the CDR3 reads TGCAGCGGGTGGAGGGGAGTGGACACTGAAGCTTTCTTT.

The chain combines TRBV7-2 with TRBJ2-6; D may be TRBD2 (5 bases). The germline gives CDR1 SGHTA, CDR2 FQGNSA. This CDR3 comprises 17 residues. V was clipped by 4 bases and J by 1 base, with 14 bases between them. The CDR3 reads CASSSPPGISGANVLTF. The CDR3 coding sequence is TGTGCCAGCAGCTCCCCCCCGGGGATTTCTGGGGCCAACGTCCTGACTTTC.

This clonotype was found a few times. The J gene is TRBJ1-5, the V gene TRBV20-1, with 9 bases that match TRBD1. Germline CDR1 reads DFQATT; CDR2 reads SNEGSKA (reference sequence). After removal of 6 bases from V and 4 bases from J, the junction contained 13 bases not matched to a gene. The CDR3 totals 16 residues. CDR3 amino acids: CSALLGDRVGNQPQHF. The CDR3 DNA follows: TGCAGTGCCCTTCTAGGGGACAGGGTGGGAAATCAGCCCCAGCATTTT.

With regard to this clonotype: An end of the junction does not agree with germline; a read error may underlie this. The CDR3: CCARDAGSGRINEQFF. CDR3 nucleotides: TGCTGTGCTAGAGATGCGGGGAGCGGGAGGATTAATGAGCAGTTCTTC. The V and J genes are TRBV20-1 and TRBJ2-1, with 9 positions matching TRBD2. Germline V gene sequence: CDR1 DFQATT, CDR2 SNEGSKA (reference sequence). This CDR3 is built from 16 residues.

The V call is TRBV29-1, the J call TRBJ1-2; TRBD1 might be the D (5 bases). The germline V gene encodes CDR1 SQVTM and CDR2 ANQGSEA. V lost 5 bases and J lost 0, with 10 bases in between. The CDR3 has 13 amino acids. The CDR3 spells CSVPGEANYGYTF. For the CDR3, the DNA is TGCAGCGTTCCGGGGGAGGCTAACTATGGCTACACCTTC.

This clonotype was observed a handful of times. The rearrangement uses TRBV30 and TRBJ2-1, with 13 positions matching TRBD2. V was pared by 5 bases and J by 8 bases, with 6 bases of the junction left unmatched. Germline CDR1 GTSNPN, CDR2 SVGIG (reference sequence). CDR3 size: 14 residues. CDR3 bases: TGTGCCTGGCGACTAGCGGGAGGAGGGGATGAGCAGTTCTTC. Amino acid sequence: CAWRLAGGGDEQFF. Combining the CDR3 with reference TRBV30 and TRBJ2-1 gives the whole variable domain SQTIHQWPATLVQPVGSPLSLECTVEGTSNPNLYWYRQAAGRGLQLLFYSVGIGQISSEVPQNLSASRPQDRQFILSSKKLLLSDSGFYLCAWRLAGGGDEQFFGPGTRLTVL.